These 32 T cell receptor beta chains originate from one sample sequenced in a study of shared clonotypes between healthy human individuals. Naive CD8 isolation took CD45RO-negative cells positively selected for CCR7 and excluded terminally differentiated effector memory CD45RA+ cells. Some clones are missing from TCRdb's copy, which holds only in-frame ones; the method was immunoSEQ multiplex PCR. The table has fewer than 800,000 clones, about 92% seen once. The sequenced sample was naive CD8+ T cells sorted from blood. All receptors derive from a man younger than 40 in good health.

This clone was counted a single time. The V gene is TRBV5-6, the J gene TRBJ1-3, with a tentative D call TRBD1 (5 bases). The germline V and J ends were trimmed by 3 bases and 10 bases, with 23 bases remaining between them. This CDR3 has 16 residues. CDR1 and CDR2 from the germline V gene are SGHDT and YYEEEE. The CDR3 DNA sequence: TGTGCCAGCAGCTCGAGAATTCGGGACGACCGGGAGACCATATATTTT. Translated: CASSSRIRDDRETIYF.

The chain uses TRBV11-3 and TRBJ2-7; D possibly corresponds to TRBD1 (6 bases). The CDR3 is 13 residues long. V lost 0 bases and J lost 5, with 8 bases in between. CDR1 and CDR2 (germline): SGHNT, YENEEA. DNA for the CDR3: TGTGCCAGCAGCTTAGAACAGGGCAACGAGCAGTACTTC. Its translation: CASSLEQGNEQYF.

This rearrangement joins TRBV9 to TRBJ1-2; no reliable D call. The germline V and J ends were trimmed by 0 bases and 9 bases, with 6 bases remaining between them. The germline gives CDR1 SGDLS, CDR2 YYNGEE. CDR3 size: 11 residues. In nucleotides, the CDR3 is TGTGCCAGCAGCGTAGGAATGAGCTACACCTTC. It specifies CASSVGMSYTF.

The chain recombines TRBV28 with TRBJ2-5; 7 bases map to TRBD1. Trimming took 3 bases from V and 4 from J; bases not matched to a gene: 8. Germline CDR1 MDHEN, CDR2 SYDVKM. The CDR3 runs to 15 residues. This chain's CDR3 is CASSFSTGTTETQYF. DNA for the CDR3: TGTGCCAGCAGTTTTTCGACAGGGACGACAGAGACCCAGTACTTC. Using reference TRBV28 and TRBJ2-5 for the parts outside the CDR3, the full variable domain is DVKVTQSSRYLVKRTGEKVFLECVQDMDHENMFWYRQDPGLGLRLIYFSYDVKMKEKGDIPEGYSVSREKKERFSLILESASTNQTSMYLCASSFSTGTTETQYFGPGTRLLVL.

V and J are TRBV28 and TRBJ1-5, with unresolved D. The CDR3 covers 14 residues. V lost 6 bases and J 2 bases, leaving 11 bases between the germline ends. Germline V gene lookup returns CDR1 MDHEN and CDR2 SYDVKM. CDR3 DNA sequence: TGTGCCAGCAGCCACCTGGTCGGCAATCAGCCCCAGCATTTT. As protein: CASSHLVGNQPQHF.

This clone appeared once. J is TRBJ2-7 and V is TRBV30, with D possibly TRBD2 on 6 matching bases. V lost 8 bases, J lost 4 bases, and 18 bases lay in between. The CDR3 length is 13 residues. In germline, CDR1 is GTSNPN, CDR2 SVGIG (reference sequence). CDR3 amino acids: CAGLSRFRYEQYF. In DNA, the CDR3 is TGTGCCGGACTATCTAGGTTTAGGTACGAGCAGTACTTC.

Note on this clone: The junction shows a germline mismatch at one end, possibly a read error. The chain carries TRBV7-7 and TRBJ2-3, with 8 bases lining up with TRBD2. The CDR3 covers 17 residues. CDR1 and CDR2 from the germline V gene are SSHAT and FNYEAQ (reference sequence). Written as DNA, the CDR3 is TGTGCTAGCAGCTTCCCGGGACTAGTGAAGGACGCAGATACGCAGTATTTT. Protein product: CASSFPGLVKDADTQYF.

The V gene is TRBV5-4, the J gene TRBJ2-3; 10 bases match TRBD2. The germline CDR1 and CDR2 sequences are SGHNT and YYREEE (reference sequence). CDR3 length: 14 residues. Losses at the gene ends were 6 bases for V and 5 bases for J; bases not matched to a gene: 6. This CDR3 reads CASNIAGGGDTQYF. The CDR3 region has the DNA TGTGCCAGCAATATAGCGGGAGGTGGAGATACGCAGTATTTT.

CDR3 sequence: CASSSFRRGHDNEQFF. CDR3 sequence (DNA): TGCGCCAGCAGCTCCTTTCGGAGGGGCCACGACAATGAGCAGTTCTTC. V and J are TRBV5-1 and TRBJ2-1; weak D call: TRBD2 (6 bases). Germline assignment: CDR1 SGHRS and CDR2 YFSETQ. V lost 3 bases, J lost 5 bases, and 18 bases lay in between. The CDR3 contains 16 residues.

This CDR3 is CASSFPLSYEQYF. In DNA, the CDR3 is TGTGCCAGCAGCTTCCCCCTTAGCTACGAGCAGTACTTC. The chain links TRBV7-9 to TRBJ2-7; no clear D. The V gene's germline CDR1 is SEHNR and CDR2 FQNEAQ (reference sequence). V was trimmed by 3 bases and J by 3 bases, leaving 9 bases between them. The CDR3 is 13 residues long.

CDR3 bases: TGTGCCAGTAGGGGACTAGCGGGCAACAATGAGCAGTTCTTC. Its protein product is CASRGLAGNNEQFF. The chain employs TRBV27 and TRBJ2-1; TRBD2 agrees at 12 bases. This CDR3 contains 14 residues. CDR1 is MNHEY and CDR2 is SMNVEV in the germline V gene (reference sequence). J was trimmed by 5 bases and V by 9 bases; bases with no gene match: 5.

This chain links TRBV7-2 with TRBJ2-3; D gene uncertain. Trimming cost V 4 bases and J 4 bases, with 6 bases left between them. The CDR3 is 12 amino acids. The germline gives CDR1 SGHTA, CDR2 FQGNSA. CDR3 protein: CASSSPPDTQYF. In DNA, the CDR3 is TGTGCCAGCAGCTCCCCCCCAGATACGCAGTATTTT.

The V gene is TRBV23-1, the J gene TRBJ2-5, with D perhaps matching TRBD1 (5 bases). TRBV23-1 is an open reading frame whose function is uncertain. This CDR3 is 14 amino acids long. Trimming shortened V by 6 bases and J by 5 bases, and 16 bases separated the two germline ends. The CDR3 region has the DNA TGCGCCAGCAGACGTTATCAGGGTTCCGAGACCCAGTACTTC. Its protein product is CASRRYQGSETQYF.

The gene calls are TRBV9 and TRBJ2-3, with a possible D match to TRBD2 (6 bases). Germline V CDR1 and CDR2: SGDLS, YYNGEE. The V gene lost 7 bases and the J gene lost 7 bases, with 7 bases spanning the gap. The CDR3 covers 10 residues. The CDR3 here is CASGGNTQYF. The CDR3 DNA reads TGTGCCAGCGGGGGGAATACGCAGTATTTT. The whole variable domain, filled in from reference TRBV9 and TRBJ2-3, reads DSGVTQTPKHLITATGQRVTLRCSPRSGDLSVYWYQQSLDQGLQFLIQYYNGEERAKGNILERFSAQQFPDLHSELNLSSLELGDSALYFCASGGNTQYFGPGTRLTVL.

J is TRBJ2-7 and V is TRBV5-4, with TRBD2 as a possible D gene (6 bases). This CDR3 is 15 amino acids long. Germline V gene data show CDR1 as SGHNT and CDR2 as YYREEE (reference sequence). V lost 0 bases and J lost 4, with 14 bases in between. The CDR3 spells CASSLDSGDQYEQYF. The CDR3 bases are TGTGCCAGCAGCTTGGATAGCGGAGACCAGTACGAGCAGTACTTC.

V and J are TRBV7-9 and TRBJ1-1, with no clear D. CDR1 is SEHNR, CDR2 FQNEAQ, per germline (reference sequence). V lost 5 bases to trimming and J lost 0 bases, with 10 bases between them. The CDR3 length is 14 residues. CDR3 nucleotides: TGTGCCAGCAGCCCCCGACTCGTGAACACTGAAGCTTTCTTT. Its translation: CASSPRLVNTEAFF.

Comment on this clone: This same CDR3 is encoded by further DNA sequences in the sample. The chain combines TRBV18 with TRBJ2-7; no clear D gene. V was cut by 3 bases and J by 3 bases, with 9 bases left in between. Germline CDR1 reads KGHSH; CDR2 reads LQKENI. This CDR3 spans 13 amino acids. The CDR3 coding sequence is TGTGCCAGCTCACCCCCAAGGAACTACGAGCAGTACTTC. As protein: CASSPPRNYEQYF.

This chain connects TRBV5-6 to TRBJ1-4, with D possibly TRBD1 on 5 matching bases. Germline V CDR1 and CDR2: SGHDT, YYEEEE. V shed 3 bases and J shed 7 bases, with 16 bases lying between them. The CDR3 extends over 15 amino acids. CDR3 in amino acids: CASSSIGEGAEKLFF. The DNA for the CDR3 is TGTGCCAGCAGCTCCATAGGGGAGGGCGCTGAAAAACTGTTTTTT.

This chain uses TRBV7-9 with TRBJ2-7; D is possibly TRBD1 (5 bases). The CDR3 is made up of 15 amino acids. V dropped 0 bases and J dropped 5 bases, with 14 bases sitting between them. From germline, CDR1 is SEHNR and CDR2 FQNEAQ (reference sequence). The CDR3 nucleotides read TGTGCCAGCAGCTTAGCGCAGGGCTATATCGACGAGCAGTACTTC. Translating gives CASSLAQGYIDEQYF.

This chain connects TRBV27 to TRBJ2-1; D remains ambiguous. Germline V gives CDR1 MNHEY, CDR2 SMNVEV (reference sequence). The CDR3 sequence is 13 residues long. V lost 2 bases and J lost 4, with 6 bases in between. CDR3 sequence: CASSLEGYNEQFF. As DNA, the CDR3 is TGTGCCAGCAGTTTAGAAGGGTACAATGAGCAGTTCTTC.

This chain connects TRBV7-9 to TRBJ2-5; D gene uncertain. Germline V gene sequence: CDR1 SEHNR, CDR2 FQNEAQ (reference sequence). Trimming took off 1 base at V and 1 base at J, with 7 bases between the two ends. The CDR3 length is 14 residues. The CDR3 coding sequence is TGTGCCAGCAGCTTAGTACAGAGCCAAGAGACCCAGTACTTC. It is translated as CASSLVQSQETQYF.

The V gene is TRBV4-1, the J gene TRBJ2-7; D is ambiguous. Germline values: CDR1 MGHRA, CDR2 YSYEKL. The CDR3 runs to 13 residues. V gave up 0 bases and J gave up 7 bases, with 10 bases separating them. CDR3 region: CASSQDNSWEQYF. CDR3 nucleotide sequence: TGCGCCAGCAGCCAAGATAATAGTTGGGAGCAGTACTTC.

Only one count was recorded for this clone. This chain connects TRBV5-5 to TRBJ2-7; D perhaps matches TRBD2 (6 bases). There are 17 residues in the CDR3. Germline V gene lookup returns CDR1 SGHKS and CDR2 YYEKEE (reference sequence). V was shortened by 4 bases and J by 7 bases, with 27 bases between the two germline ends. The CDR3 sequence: CASSGRRLGDPGWEQYF. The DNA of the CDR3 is TGTGCCAGCAGCGGCCGGCGACTAGGTGATCCTGGTTGGGAGCAGTACTTC.

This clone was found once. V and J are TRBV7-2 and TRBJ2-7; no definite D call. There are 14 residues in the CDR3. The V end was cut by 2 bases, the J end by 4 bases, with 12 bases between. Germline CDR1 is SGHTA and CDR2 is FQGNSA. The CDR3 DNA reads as TGTGCCAGCAGCTTATACCCAGGTGGATACGAGCAGTACTTC. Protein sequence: CASSLYPGGYEQYF. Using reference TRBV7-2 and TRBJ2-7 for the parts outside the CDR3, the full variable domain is GAGVSQSPSNKVTEKGKDVELRCDPISGHTALYWYRQSLGQGLEFLIYFQGNSAPDKSGLPSDRFSAERTGGSVSTLTIQRTQQEDSAVYLCASSLYPGGYEQYFGPGTRLTVT.

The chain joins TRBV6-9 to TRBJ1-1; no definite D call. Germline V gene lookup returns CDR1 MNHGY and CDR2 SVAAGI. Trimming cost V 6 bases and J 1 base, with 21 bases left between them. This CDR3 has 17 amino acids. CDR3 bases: TGTGCCAGCAGACCTATCTTGCCGGGTTTGAGGAACACTGAAGCTTTCTTT. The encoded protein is CASRPILPGLRNTEAFF.

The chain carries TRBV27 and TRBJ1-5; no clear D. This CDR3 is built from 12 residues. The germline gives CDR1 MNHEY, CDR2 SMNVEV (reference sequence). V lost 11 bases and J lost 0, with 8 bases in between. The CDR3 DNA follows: TGTGCCGTAGGATATAGCAATCAGCCCCAGCATTTT. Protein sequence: CAVGYSNQPQHF.

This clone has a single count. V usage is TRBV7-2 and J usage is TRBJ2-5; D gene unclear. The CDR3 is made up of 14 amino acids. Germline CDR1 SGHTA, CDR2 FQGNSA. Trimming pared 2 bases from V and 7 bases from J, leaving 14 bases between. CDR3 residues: CASSLNRLGWTQYF. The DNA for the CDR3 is TGTGCCAGCAGCTTAAACCGTCTGGGGTGGACCCAGTACTTC.

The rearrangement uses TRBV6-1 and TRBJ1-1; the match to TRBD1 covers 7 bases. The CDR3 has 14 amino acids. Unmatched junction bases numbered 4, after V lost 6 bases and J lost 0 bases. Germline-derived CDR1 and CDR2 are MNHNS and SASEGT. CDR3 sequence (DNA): TGTGCCAGCAGCGGACAGGTATTGAACACTGAAGCTTTCTTT. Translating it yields CASSGQVLNTEAFF.

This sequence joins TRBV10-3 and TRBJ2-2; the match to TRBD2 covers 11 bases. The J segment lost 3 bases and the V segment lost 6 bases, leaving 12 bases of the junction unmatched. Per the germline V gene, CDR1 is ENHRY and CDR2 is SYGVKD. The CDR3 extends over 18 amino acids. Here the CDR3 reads CAISDSPGTSGYTGELFF. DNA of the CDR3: TGTGCCATCAGCGACTCCCCCGGGACTAGCGGATACACCGGGGAGCTGTTTTTT.

CDR3 in amino acids: CASNPARGSYEQYF. The CDR3 region has the DNA TGTGCCAGCAATCCGGCCCGCGGCTCCTACGAGCAGTACTTC. The chain has TRBV6-1 and TRBJ2-7, with unresolved D. Germline V gene sequence: CDR1 MNHNS, CDR2 SASEGT. The CDR3 sequence is 14 residues long. V lost 7 bases and J 0 bases, leaving 13 bases between the germline ends.

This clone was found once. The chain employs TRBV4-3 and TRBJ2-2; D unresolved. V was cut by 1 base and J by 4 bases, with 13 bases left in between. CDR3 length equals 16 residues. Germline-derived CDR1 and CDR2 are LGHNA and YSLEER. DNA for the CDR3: TGCGCCAGCAGCCAAGTTTTAGGGCCTGGCACCGGGGAGCTGTTTTTT. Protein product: CASSQVLGPGTGELFF.

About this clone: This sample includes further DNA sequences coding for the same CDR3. In DNA form, the CDR3 reads TGTGCCAGCAGCTTAAGCCCCCCCTACGAGCAGTACTTC. Protein: CASSLSPPYEQYF. This chain uses TRBV11-2 with TRBJ2-7, with no clear D. CDR1 is SGHAT, CDR2 FQNNGV, per germline. The CDR3 covers 13 residues. V was shortened by 2 bases and J by 2 bases, with 7 bases between the two germline ends. Variable domain in full (rest from reference TRBV11-2 and TRBJ2-7): EAGVAQSPRYKIIEKRQSVAFWCNPISGHATLYWYQQILGQGPKLLIQFQNNGVVDDSQLPKDRFSAERLKGVDSTLKIQPAKLEDSAVYLCASSLSPPYEQYFGPGTRLTVT.